This is a list of T cell receptor beta chains from one sample in a study of cytomegalovirus exposure and HLA in healthy donors. Profiled with immunoSEQ multiplex PCR; TCRdb holds only in-frame clones, not every one. The repertoire has roughly 98,000 clones, 76% of them found once; the top ten carry about 2%. The source material was PBMCs. Receptor source: a man in his forties in good health and CMV-seronegative. The CDR3 runs from the conserved cysteine through the conserved F or W. The D gene is left open where the match is weak. Only part of the rows carry a size: once, few, many, or a class if the clone is expanded.

TRBD1,TRBV7-2,TRBJ2-7,-,14,TGTGCCAGCAGACCAACAGGGGGCTGGGACGAGCAGTACTTC,CASRPTGGWDEQYF
TRBD1,TRBV11-3,TRBJ2-1,few,17,TGTGCCAGCAGCCAAGGGGGCAGGGTCCCAGGTGGCAATGAGCAGTTCTTC,CASSQGGRVPGGNEQFF
-,TRBV4-2,TRBJ2-1,-,16,TGTGCCAGCAGCCATAGGGGGGGGCGATCCTACAATGAGCAGTTCTTC,CASSHRGGRSYNEQFF
-,TRBV20-1,TRBJ2-3,-,11,TGCAGTGCCCCAAGGGGGGGTACGCAGTATTTT,CSAPRGGTQYF
-,TRBV11-2,TRBJ2-7,-,14,TGTGCCAGCAGCTTTAAGGCTAGCTCGTACGAGCAGTACTTC,CASSFKASSYEQYF
-,TRBV27,TRBJ1-5,few,13,TGTGCCAGCAGTTTAACTCCTACTCAGCCCCAGCATTTT,CASSLTPTQPQHF
TRBD1,TRBV5-6,TRBJ1-5,-,17,TGTGCCAGCAGCCGAAATTTAGGGGGCGCAGACAATCAGCCCCAGCATTTT,CASSRNLGGADNQPQHF
TRBD1,TRBV7-9,TRBJ2-1,-,12,TGTGCCAGCAGCCAGACAGGGAATGAGCAGTTCTTC,CASSQTGNEQFF
TRBD2,TRBV7-9,TRBJ2-3,-,16,TGTGCCAGCAGCACCGGGACTAGCGGGAGCACAGATACGCAGTATTTT,CASSTGTSGSTDTQYF
-,TRBV23-1,TRBJ2-2,-,16,TGCGCCAGCAGTCACCGGCGTGGGGGCCGGACCGGGGAGCTGTTTTTT,CASSHRRGGRTGELFF
-,TRBV5-6,TRBJ1-1,-,14,TGTGCCAGCAGCTTCCCCGGGGAAAACACTGAAGCTTTCTTT,CASSFPGENTEAFF
-,TRBV10-3,TRBJ1-2,-,13,TGTGCCATCAGTGAGGAGTTACACTATGGCTACACCTTC,CAISEELHYGYTF
TRBD1,TRBV25-1,TRBJ1-4,-,16,TGTGCCAGCAGGGGGGGACAGGGACTTGGCGGGGAAAAACTGTTTTTT,CASRGGQGLGGEKLFF
-,TRBV7-9,TRBJ1-4,once,11,TGTGCCAGCCGAGAACTTGAAAAACTGTTTTTT,CASRELEKLFF
-,TRBV6-5,TRBJ2-7,-,15,TGTGCCAGCAGTTACTCAATGACTAGTCGGGGTGAGCAGTACTTC,CASSYSMTSRGEQYF
TRBD1,TRBV2,TRBJ2-7,-,13,TGTGCCAGCAGAGTACAGGGGAGCTACGAGCAGTACTTC,CASRVQGSYEQYF
-,TRBV7-7,TRBJ2-5,-,16,TGTGCCAGCAGCTTAAGGTTTGCGGGGGCCCGGGAGACCCAGTACTTC,CASSLRFAGARETQYF
TRBD1,TRBV28,TRBJ2-7,-,16,TGTGCCAGCAGTACTACTACCGGGACAGGGCCTCGTGGGCAGTACTTC,CASSTTTGTGPRGQYF
-,TRBV19,TRBJ1-4,-,13,TGTGCCAGTGGGGGAGGGTTGGATGAAAAACTGTTTTTT,CASGGGLDEKLFF
-,TRBV6-1,TRBJ2-1,-,15,TGTGCCAGCAGGAGGGGGCGGGAGGAACACAATGAGCAGTTCTTC,CASRRGREEHNEQFF
-,TRBV6-6,TRBJ2-1,-,15,TGTGCCAGCAGTTACGTACTAGCCTTTGACAATGAGCAGTTCTTC,CASSYVLAFDNEQFF
TRBD1,TRBV6-6,TRBJ2-7,-,15,TGTGCCAGCAGTTATGCCGGGACAGGTGTCTACGAGCAGTACTTC,CASSYAGTGVYEQYF
TRBD1,TRBV28,TRBJ1-1,-,16,TGTGCCAGCAGTTTAAGGGGGCAGGGGTTGAACACTGAAGCTTTCTTT,CASSLRGQGLNTEAFF
-,TRBV4-3,TRBJ1-1,-,13,TGCGCCAGCAGCCAAGCCTTAGTAGATAAAGCTTTCTTT,CASSQALVDKAFF
TRBD1,TRBV7-2,TRBJ1-5,-,16,TGTGCCAGCAGCTCCTACGGGACAGGGAGCAATCAGCCCCAGCATTTT,CASSSYGTGSNQPQHF
-,TRBV5-1,TRBJ1-1,-,15,TGCGCCAGCAGCTTTAGTCCAGGGTACGACACTGAAGCTTTCTTT,CASSFSPGYDTEAFF
-,TRBV18,TRBJ1-2,-,12,TGTGCCAGCTCACCAGAACCCAGTGGCTACACCTTC,CASSPEPSGYTF
-,TRBV28,TRBJ2-5,-,13,TGTGCCAGCAGTTTTTTCAGGGCCGAGACCCAGTACTTC,CASSFFRAETQYF
-,TRBV28,TRBJ1-4,-,12,TGTGCCAGCAGCTCCCCGGGGGAAAAACTGTTTTTT,CASSSPGEKLFF
-,TRBV5-5,TRBJ1-5,-,16,TGTGCCATCCCACCCAGGTCATTCCGCTTCGATCAGCCCCAGCATTTT,CAIPPRSFRFDQPQHF
TRBD2,TRBV19,TRBJ2-7,-,14,TGTGCCAGTAGTACCAGACTAGCGGTCTACGAGCAGTACTTC,CASSTRLAVYEQYF
-,TRBV6-5,TRBJ1-5,-,14,TGTGCCAGCAGTTCCGACAGGATCGGTCTGCCCCAGCATTTT,CASSSDRIGLPQHF
TRBD1,TRBV5-4,TRBJ1-6,-,14,TGTGCCAGCAGGGACAGGAAAAATAATTCACCCCTCCACTTT,CASRDRKNNSPLHF
TRBD1,TRBV29-1,TRBJ2-7,-,15,TGCAGCGTTGATCGTGGGACAGGGAGCGGGTACGAGCAGTACTTC,CSVDRGTGSGYEQYF
TRBD2,TRBV4-2,TRBJ2-2,-,16,TGTGCCAGCAGGGTTGAGGGACTAGCGGTCACCGGGGAGCTGTTTTTT,CASRVEGLAVTGELFF
TRBD1,TRBV7-3,TRBJ2-7,-,15,TGTGCCAGCAGCCAGGGGACAGGGGCTTTCTACGAGCAGTACTTC,CASSQGTGAFYEQYF
-,TRBV20-1,TRBJ2-7,once,11,TGCAGTGCTAGAATAGCCTACGAGCAGTACTTC,CSARIAYEQYF
-,TRBV7-2,TRBJ2-3,-,16,TGTGCCAGCAGCAACCGTGCGGGGGCGGGCACAGATACGCAGTATTTT,CASSNRAGAGTDTQYF
-,TRBV5-4,TRBJ2-7,-,14,TGTGCCAGCAGCTTGGGGCTAGCGAACTACGAGCAGTACTTC,CASSLGLANYEQYF
TRBD2,TRBV10-1,TRBJ2-3,-,16,TGCGCCAGCAGTGTAGGGACTAGCGGACCGACAGATACGCAGTATTTT,CASSVGTSGPTDTQYF
TRBD1,TRBV28,TRBJ1-4,-,15,TGTGCCAGCAGCGAAGAGGGGGCGGCTAATGAAAAACTGTTTTTT,CASSEEGAANEKLFF
TRBD1,TRBV11-2,TRBJ1-2,-,18,TGTGCCAGCAGCTTAGATAAGTCGGCGGGACAGGGGGCGGATGGCTACACCTTC,CASSLDKSAGQGADGYTF
TRBD2,TRBV5-4,TRBJ2-7,-,14,TGTGCCAGCAGCTTGGCGGGGGGTTCCTACGAGCAGTACTTC,CASSLAGGSYEQYF
-,TRBV6-5,TRBJ2-3,-,14,TGTGCCAGCAGCTCATGGGGGGTCGGGGATACGCAGTATTTT,CASSSWGVGDTQYF
-,TRBV5-8,TRBJ1-6,-,11,TGTGCCAGCAGCTTGAGTTCACGAGTCCACTTT,CASSLSSRVHF
TRBD2,TRBV7-2,TRBJ2-5,once,15,TGTGCCAGCAGCTTCCTAGCGGGGATTCAAGAGACCCAGTACTTC,CASSFLAGIQETQYF
-,TRBV4-3,TRBJ1-2,-,14,TGCGCCAGCAGCCAAGACGAAACGGACTATGGCTACACCTTC,CASSQDETDYGYTF
-,TRBV5-1,TRBJ2-2,-,14,TGCGCCAGCAGCGATCGACAGAACACCGGGGAGCTGTTTTTT,CASSDRQNTGELFF
TRBD1,TRBV9,TRBJ2-7,-,14,TGTGCCAGCAGCGTGGGGACAGGGTTATACGAGCAGTACTTC,CASSVGTGLYEQYF
TRBD2,TRBV27,TRBJ2-7,-,15,TGTGCCAGCAGTTTACTAGCGGGACCTGATTACGAGCAGTACTTC,CASSLLAGPDYEQYF
-,TRBV11-3,TRBJ1-1,-,13,TGTGCCAGCAGCCCGGGGGTGAACACTGAAGCTTTCTTT,CASSPGVNTEAFF
TRBD2,TRBV10-2,TRBJ2-1,few,16,TGCGCCAGCAGTGAGCGAGGGGGACTAGCGGGAGTAGAGCAGTTCTTC,CASSERGGLAGVEQFF
TRBD1,TRBV6-1,TRBJ2-7,-,14,TGTGCCAGCAGCCCTCTGACAGGGGAAGGGGAGCAGTACTTC,CASSPLTGEGEQYF
TRBD2,TRBV11-2,TRBJ2-3,-,17,TGTGCCAGCAGCTTGTTGCTAGCGGGGGCCAGCACAGATACGCAGTATTTT,CASSLLLAGASTDTQYF